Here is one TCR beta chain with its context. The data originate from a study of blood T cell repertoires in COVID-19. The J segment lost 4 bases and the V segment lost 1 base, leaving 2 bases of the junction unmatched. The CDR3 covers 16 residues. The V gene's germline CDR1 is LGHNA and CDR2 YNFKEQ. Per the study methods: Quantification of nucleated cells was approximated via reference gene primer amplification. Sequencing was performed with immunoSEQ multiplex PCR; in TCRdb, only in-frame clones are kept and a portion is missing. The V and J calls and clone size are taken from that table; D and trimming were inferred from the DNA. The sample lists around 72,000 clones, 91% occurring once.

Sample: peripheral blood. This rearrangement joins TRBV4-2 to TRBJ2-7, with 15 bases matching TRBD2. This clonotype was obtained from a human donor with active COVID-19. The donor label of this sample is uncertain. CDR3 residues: CASSQAGLAGGYEQYF. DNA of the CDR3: TGTGCCAGCAGCCAAGCCGGACTAGCGGGAGGGTACGAGCAGTACTTC.